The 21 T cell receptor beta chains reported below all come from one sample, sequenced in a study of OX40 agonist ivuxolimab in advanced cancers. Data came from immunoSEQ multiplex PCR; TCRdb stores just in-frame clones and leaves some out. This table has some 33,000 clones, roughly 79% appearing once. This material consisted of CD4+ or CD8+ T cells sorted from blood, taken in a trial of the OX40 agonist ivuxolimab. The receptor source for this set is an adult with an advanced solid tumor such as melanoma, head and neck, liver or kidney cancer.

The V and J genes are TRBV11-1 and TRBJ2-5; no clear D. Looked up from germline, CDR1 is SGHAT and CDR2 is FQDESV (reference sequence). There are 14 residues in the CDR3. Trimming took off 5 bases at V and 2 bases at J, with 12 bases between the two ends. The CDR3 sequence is CASSPNGPQETQYF. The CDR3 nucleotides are TGTGCCAGCAGCCCGAACGGGCCACAAGAGACCCAGTACTTC.

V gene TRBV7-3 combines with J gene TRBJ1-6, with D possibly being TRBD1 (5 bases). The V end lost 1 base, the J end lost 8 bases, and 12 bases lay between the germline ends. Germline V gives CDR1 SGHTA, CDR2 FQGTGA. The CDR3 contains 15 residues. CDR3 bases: TGTGCCAGCAGCTTAAGAGGGACGGCTGATTCACCCCTCCACTTT. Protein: CASSLRGTADSPLHF.

The CDR3 sequence is CASSLRWLEAFF. In nucleotides, the CDR3 is TGTGCCAGCAGTTTACGTTGGCTTGAAGCTTTCTTT. This chain links TRBV28 with TRBJ1-1; no clear D gene. CDR1 is MDHEN and CDR2 is SYDVKM in the germline V gene. Trimming pared 2 bases from V and 7 bases from J, leaving 8 bases between. The CDR3 totals 12 residues.

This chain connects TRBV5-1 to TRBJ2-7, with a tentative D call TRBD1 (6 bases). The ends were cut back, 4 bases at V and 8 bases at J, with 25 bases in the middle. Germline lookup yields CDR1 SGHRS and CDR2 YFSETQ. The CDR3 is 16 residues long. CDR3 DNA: TGCGCCAGCAGCCTAGGCAGGACAGCCGCCAAGAACCAGCAGTACTTC. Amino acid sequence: CASSLGRTAAKNQQYF.

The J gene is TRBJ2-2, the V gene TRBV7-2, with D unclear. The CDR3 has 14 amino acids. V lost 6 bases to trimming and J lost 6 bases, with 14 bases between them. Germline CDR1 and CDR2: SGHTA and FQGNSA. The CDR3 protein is CASRLEFRSGELFF. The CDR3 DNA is TGTGCCAGCAGGCTCGAGTTCAGGTCCGGGGAGCTGTTTTTT.

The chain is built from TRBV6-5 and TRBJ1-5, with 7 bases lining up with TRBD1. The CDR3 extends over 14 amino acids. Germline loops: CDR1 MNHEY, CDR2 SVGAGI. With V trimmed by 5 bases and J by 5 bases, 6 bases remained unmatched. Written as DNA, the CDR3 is TGTGCCAGCAGTCAAACAGGGGTCCATCAGCCCCAGCATTTT. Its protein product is CASSQTGVHQPQHF.

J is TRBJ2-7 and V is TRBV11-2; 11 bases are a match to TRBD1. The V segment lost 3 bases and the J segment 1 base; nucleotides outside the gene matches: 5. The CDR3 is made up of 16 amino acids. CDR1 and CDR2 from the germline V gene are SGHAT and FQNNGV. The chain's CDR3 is CASSFRRDRGSYEQYF. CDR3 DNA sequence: TGTGCCAGCAGCTTCCGCCGGGACAGGGGGTCCTACGAGCAGTACTTC.

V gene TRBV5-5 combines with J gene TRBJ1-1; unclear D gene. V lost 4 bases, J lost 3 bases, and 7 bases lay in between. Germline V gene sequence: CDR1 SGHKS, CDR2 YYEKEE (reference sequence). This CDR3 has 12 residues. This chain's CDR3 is CASSLRDTEAFF. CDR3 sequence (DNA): TGTGCCAGCAGCCTAAGGGACACTGAAGCTTTCTTT.

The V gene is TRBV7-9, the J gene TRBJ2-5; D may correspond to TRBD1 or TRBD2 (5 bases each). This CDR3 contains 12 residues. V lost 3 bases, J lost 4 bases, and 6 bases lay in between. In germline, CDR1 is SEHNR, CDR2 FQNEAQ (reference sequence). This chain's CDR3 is CASSLRGETQYF. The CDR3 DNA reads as TGTGCCAGCAGCTTGAGGGGAGAGACCCAGTACTTC.

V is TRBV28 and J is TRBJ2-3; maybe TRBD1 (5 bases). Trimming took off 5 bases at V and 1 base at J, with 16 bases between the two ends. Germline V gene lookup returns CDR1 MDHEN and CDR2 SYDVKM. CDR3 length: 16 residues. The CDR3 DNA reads TGTGCCAGCAGTGACTGGGGCAGGGCGGGCACAGATACGCAGTATTTT. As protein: CASSDWGRAGTDTQYF.

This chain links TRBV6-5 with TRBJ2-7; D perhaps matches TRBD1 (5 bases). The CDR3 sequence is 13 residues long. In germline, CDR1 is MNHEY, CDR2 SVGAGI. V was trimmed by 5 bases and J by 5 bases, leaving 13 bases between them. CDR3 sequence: CASSGALKNEQYF. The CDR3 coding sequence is TGTGCCAGCAGTGGGGCCCTGAAAAACGAGCAGTACTTC.

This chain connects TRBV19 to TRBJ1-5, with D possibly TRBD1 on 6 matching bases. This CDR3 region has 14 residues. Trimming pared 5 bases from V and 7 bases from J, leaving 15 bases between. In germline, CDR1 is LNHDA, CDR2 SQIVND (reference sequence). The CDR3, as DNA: TGTGCCAGTAGTCCGGGTCAGGGGCTCCAGCCCCAGCATTTT. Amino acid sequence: CASSPGQGLQPQHF.

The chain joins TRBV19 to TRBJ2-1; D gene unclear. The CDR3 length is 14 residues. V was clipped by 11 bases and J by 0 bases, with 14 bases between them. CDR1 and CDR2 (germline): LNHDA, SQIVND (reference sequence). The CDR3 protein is CAPRTPSSYNEQFF. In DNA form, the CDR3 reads TGTGCCCCACGAACTCCCAGCTCCTACAATGAGCAGTTCTTC.

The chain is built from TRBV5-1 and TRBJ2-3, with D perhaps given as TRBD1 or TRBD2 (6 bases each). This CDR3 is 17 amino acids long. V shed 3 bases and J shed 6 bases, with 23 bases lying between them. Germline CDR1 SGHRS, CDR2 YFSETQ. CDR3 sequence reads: CASSSRLGGGAYDTQYF. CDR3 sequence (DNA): TGCGCCAGCAGCTCCCGACTCGGGGGCGGGGCTTATGATACGCAGTATTTT.

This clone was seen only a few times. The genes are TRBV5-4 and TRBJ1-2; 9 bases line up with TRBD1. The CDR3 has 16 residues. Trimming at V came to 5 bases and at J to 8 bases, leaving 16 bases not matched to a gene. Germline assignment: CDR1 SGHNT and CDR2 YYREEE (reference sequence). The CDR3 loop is CASSSDPGQGSDGYTF. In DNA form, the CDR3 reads TGTGCCAGCAGTTCGGATCCGGGACAGGGATCAGACGGCTACACCTTC.

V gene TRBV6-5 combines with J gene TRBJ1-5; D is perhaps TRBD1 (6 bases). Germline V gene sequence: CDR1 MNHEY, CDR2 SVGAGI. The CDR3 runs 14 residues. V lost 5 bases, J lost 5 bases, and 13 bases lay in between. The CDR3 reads CASSGNRADQPQHF. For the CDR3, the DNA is TGTGCCAGCAGTGGCAACAGGGCCGATCAGCCCCAGCATTTT.

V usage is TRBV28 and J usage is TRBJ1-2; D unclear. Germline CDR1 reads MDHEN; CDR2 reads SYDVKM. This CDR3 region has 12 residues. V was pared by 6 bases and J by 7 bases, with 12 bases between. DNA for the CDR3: TGTGCCAGCAGCTCGGCGGTGGCTGGCTACACCTTC. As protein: CASSSAVAGYTF.

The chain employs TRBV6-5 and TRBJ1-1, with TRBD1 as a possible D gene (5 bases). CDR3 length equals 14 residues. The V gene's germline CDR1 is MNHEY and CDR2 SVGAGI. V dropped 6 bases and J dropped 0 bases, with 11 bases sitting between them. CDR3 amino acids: CASRPGRLNTEAFF. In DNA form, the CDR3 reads TGTGCCAGCAGACCGGGACGGTTGAACACTGAAGCTTTCTTT.

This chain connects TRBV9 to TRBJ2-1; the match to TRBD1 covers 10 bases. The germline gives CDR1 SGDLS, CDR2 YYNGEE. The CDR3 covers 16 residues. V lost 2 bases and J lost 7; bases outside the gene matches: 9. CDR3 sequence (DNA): TGTGCCAGCAGCGTGATACCGGGACAGGGGAATAATGAGCAGTTCTTC. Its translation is CASSVIPGQGNNEQFF.

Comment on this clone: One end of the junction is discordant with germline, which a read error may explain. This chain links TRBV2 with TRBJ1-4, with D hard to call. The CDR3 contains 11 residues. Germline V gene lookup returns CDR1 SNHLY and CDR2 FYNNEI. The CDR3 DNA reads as TGTGCCAGGAGTGGGCTAGGTGAACTGTTTTTT. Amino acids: CARSGLGELFF.

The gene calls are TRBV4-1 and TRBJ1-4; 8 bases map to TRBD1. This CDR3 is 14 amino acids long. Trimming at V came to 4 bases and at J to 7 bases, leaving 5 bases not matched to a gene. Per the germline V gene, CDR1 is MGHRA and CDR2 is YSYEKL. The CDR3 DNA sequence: TGCGCCAGCAGCCGGCAGGGGGCGGGTGAAAAACTGTTTTTT. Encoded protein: CASSRQGAGEKLFF.